Listed below are T cell receptor beta chains from one sample, sequenced in a study of shared clonotypes between healthy human individuals. The repertoire was sequenced with immunoSEQ multiplex PCR; TCRdb's copy has only in-frame clones and lacks some. The table shows roughly 1 million clones, with about 77% occurring only once. Source material: memory CD4+ T cells sorted from blood. The source is a man aged 18 to 30 in good health. The CDR3 runs from the conserved cysteine through the conserved F or W. A D gene is named only where the DNA matches it firmly. Size is omitted from some rows. Given values are once, few, many or a class for expanded clones.

j_call: TRBJ2-4; clone_size: NA; d_call: NA; v_call: TRBV7-3; cdr3_nt: TGTGCCAGCAGCTCTTTACAGGGTATTCAGTACTTC; cdr3_aa: CASSSLQGIQYF
j_call: TRBJ2-3; clone_size: NA; d_call: TRBD2; v_call: TRBV7-2; cdr3_nt: TGTGCCAGCAGCTCGACTAGCGGGGGTCTCACAGATACGCAGTATTTT; cdr3_aa: CASSSTSGGLTDTQYF
j_call: TRBJ2-3; clone_size: NA; d_call: TRBD1; v_call: TRBV6-5; cdr3_nt: TGTGCCAGCAGTCGTCGACAGGGGGCAGATACGCAGTATTTT; cdr3_aa: CASSRRQGADTQYF
j_call: TRBJ1-5; clone_size: NA; d_call: NA; v_call: TRBV15; cdr3_nt: TGTGCCACCAGCAGAGAGGGGTTGAATCAGCCCCAGCATTTT; cdr3_aa: CATSREGLNQPQHF
j_call: TRBJ1-6; clone_size: few; d_call: NA; v_call: TRBV5-1; cdr3_nt: TGCGCCAGCAGCTTGGTTGGAGGCGAGAGATCACCCCTCCACTTT; cdr3_aa: CASSLVGGERSPLHF
j_call: TRBJ2-5; clone_size: NA; d_call: TRBD1; v_call: TRBV7-2; cdr3_nt: TGTGCCAGCAGCTTAACCGGGACACAGGGGTTAGAGACCCAGTACTTC; cdr3_aa: CASSLTGTQGLETQYF
j_call: TRBJ2-1; clone_size: NA; d_call: TRBD2; v_call: TRBV6-1; cdr3_nt: TGTGCCAGCAGCGTTGGGACTAGCGGGAGGGATGAGCAGTTCTTC; cdr3_aa: CASSVGTSGRDEQFF
j_call: TRBJ2-7; clone_size: NA; d_call: TRBD2; v_call: TRBV5-6; cdr3_nt: TGTGCCAGCAGCCCCCAGGGGCGGGAGGCGTACGAGCAGTACTTC; cdr3_aa: CASSPQGREAYEQYF
j_call: TRBJ1-2; clone_size: NA; d_call: NA; v_call: TRBV7-6; cdr3_nt: TGTGCCAGCAGCGTAAATCCAGTCTATGGCTACACCTTC; cdr3_aa: CASSVNPVYGYTF
j_call: TRBJ1-2; clone_size: NA; d_call: NA; v_call: TRBV6-5; cdr3_nt: TGTGCCAGCAGTTACGTCAGGGCCTATGGCTACACCTTC; cdr3_aa: CASSYVRAYGYTF
j_call: TRBJ2-7; clone_size: NA; d_call: TRBD1; v_call: TRBV6-6; cdr3_nt: TGTGCCAGCAGGGACCAAGGACAGGGGGCATACGAGCAGTACTTC; cdr3_aa: CASRDQGQGAYEQYF
j_call: TRBJ2-2; clone_size: few; d_call: NA; v_call: TRBV9; cdr3_nt: TGTGCCAGCAGCGTAGGGCGGGGAAAAAACACCGGGGAGCTGTTTTTT; cdr3_aa: CASSVGRGKNTGELFF
j_call: TRBJ2-6; clone_size: once; d_call: TRBD1; v_call: TRBV9; cdr3_nt: TGTGCCAGCAGCGGAACAGGGGTTGGGGCCAACGTCCTGACTTTC; cdr3_aa: CASSGTGVGANVLTF
j_call: TRBJ1-2; clone_size: NA; d_call: NA; v_call: TRBV28; cdr3_nt: TGTGCCTATAAAGACACGGGACCCAACTATGGCTACACCTTC; cdr3_aa: CAYKDTGPNYGYTF
j_call: TRBJ1-2; clone_size: NA; d_call: TRBD1; v_call: TRBV7-2; cdr3_nt: TGTGCCAGCAGCTTAAGGGGACAGGGCTATGGCTACACCTTC; cdr3_aa: CASSLRGQGYGYTF
j_call: TRBJ2-7; clone_size: NA; d_call: TRBD1; v_call: TRBV7-9; cdr3_nt: TGTGCCAGCAGCCTGGACAGGTGGGCCTACGAGCAGTACTTC; cdr3_aa: CASSLDRWAYEQYF
j_call: TRBJ1-2; clone_size: few; d_call: NA; v_call: TRBV10-3; cdr3_nt: TGTGCCATCAGTGTATCCAGAGACTATGGCTACACCTTC; cdr3_aa: CAISVSRDYGYTF
j_call: TRBJ2-7; clone_size: few; d_call: TRBD1; v_call: TRBV9; cdr3_nt: TGTGCCAGCAGCGTACAGGGGGTTGGCTACGAGCAGTACTTC; cdr3_aa: CASSVQGVGYEQYF
j_call: TRBJ1-2; clone_size: NA; d_call: TRBD1; v_call: TRBV11-2; cdr3_nt: TGTGCCAGCAGCTTGGACAGGGGGCAGGGCTACACCTTC; cdr3_aa: CASSLDRGQGYTF
j_call: TRBJ1-3; clone_size: once; d_call: NA; v_call: TRBV4-1; cdr3_nt: TGCGCCAGCAGCGAAGGCCAGGCGGGGGTAGGAGGAAACACCATATATTTT; cdr3_aa: CASSEGQAGVGGNTIYF
j_call: TRBJ1-3; clone_size: NA; d_call: NA; v_call: TRBV19; cdr3_nt: TGTGCCAGCAACCCCGGGTTCTCTGGAAACACCATATATTTT; cdr3_aa: CASNPGFSGNTIYF
j_call: TRBJ1-1; clone_size: NA; d_call: NA; v_call: TRBV6-1; cdr3_nt: TGTGCCAGCATCGCGGCGCAGGGGACGGGTCGGGAAGCTTTCTTT; cdr3_aa: CASIAAQGTGREAFF
j_call: TRBJ2-5; clone_size: NA; d_call: TRBD1; v_call: TRBV5-4; cdr3_nt: TGTGCCAGCAGCTTAGGGACAGGGGGCCGGGAGACCCAGTACTTC; cdr3_aa: CASSLGTGGRETQYF
j_call: TRBJ2-4; clone_size: few; d_call: TRBD1; v_call: TRBV6-1; cdr3_nt: TGTGCCAGCAGCCTAGACAGGGGAGCCAAAAACATTCAGTACTTC; cdr3_aa: CASSLDRGAKNIQYF
j_call: TRBJ2-1; clone_size: NA; d_call: TRBD1; v_call: TRBV7-9; cdr3_nt: TGTGCCAGCAGCTTAAGTCAGGGGGCGACCTACAATGAGCAGTTCTTC; cdr3_aa: CASSLSQGATYNEQFF
j_call: TRBJ2-3; clone_size: NA; d_call: NA; v_call: TRBV9; cdr3_nt: TGTGCCAGCAGCGTAGATTTGCGCAGTCCTACGCAGTATTTT; cdr3_aa: CASSVDLRSPTQYF
j_call: TRBJ1-2; clone_size: NA; d_call: NA; v_call: TRBV6-1; cdr3_nt: TGTGCCAGCAGTGTGCAAGGGGATTATGGCTACACCTTC; cdr3_aa: CASSVQGDYGYTF
j_call: TRBJ2-4; clone_size: NA; d_call: TRBD2; v_call: TRBV5-1; cdr3_nt: TGCGCCAGCAGCCTTAGCGGGGGGGCCGGTAACATTCAGTACTTC; cdr3_aa: CASSLSGGAGNIQYF
j_call: TRBJ2-7; clone_size: NA; d_call: NA; v_call: TRBV6-1; cdr3_nt: TGTGCCAGCAGTGAAGAAGTGTTGGGGGCGCGCGAGCAGTACTTC; cdr3_aa: CASSEEVLGAREQYF
j_call: TRBJ2-3; clone_size: NA; d_call: NA; v_call: TRBV6-5; cdr3_nt: TGTGCCAGCAGCCTTACTGCCGGGGCCGCAGATACGCAGTATTTT; cdr3_aa: CASSLTAGAADTQYF
j_call: TRBJ1-4; clone_size: once; d_call: NA; v_call: TRBV19; cdr3_nt: TGTGCCAGTAGTATGGACAGCGTAAATGAAAAACTGTTTTTT; cdr3_aa: CASSMDSVNEKLFF
j_call: TRBJ2-7; clone_size: NA; d_call: NA; v_call: TRBV4-1; cdr3_nt: TGCGCCAGCAGCCAAGAGCGGGCAGTTGGATGGGAGCAGTACTTC; cdr3_aa: CASSQERAVGWEQYF
j_call: TRBJ1-3; clone_size: NA; d_call: NA; v_call: TRBV5-1; cdr3_nt: TGCGCCAGCAGCTTGGCCGGCGACGGGACCATATATTTT; cdr3_aa: CASSLAGDGTIYF
j_call: TRBJ2-7; clone_size: NA; d_call: NA; v_call: TRBV5-1; cdr3_nt: TGCGCCAGCAGCTTGGACCGATACGAGCAGTACTTC; cdr3_aa: CASSLDRYEQYF
j_call: TRBJ2-2; clone_size: few; d_call: NA; v_call: TRBV4-3; cdr3_nt: TGCGCCAGCAGCCAAGATCGGGGCGGCTGGGCCGGGGAGCTGTTTTTT; cdr3_aa: CASSQDRGGWAGELFF
j_call: TRBJ2-7; clone_size: NA; d_call: NA; v_call: TRBV6-7; cdr3_nt: TGTGCCAGCACCCCCTCGGTGGGGGGCAAGAACGAGCAGTACTTC; cdr3_aa: CASTPSVGGKNEQYF
j_call: TRBJ1-3; clone_size: NA; d_call: NA; v_call: TRBV30; cdr3_nt: TGTGCCTGGGGGTACTACCGGGGCCTTGGAAACACCATATATTTT; cdr3_aa: CAWGYYRGLGNTIYF
j_call: TRBJ1-6; clone_size: NA; d_call: TRBD1; v_call: TRBV14; cdr3_nt: TGTGCCAGCAGCCAATCGACAGGGCTTAATAATTCACCCCTCCACTTT; cdr3_aa: CASSQSTGLNNSPLHF
j_call: TRBJ2-2; clone_size: many; d_call: NA; v_call: TRBV2; cdr3_nt: TGTGCCAGCAGTGAACGGACGAACACCGGGGAGCTGTTTTTT; cdr3_aa: CASSERTNTGELFF
j_call: TRBJ2-5; clone_size: few; d_call: NA; v_call: TRBV14; cdr3_nt: TGTGCCAGCAGCCAAGAACCTCCACTTTATCACTTC; cdr3_aa: CASSQEPPLYHF
j_call: TRBJ2-5; clone_size: NA; d_call: NA; v_call: TRBV7-8; cdr3_nt: TGTGCCAGCAGCTTAGGGGGGACTCTAAAAGAGACCCAGTACTTC; cdr3_aa: CASSLGGTLKETQYF
j_call: TRBJ2-3; clone_size: NA; d_call: NA; v_call: TRBV5-6; cdr3_nt: TGTGCCAGCAGCCTCGACGGTCCTAGCACAGATACGCAGTATTTT; cdr3_aa: CASSLDGPSTDTQYF
j_call: TRBJ1-2; clone_size: NA; d_call: NA; v_call: TRBV28; cdr3_nt: TGTGCCAGCAAGGCGACCTCGTACCCCTACTATGGCTACACCTTC; cdr3_aa: CASKATSYPYYGYTF
j_call: TRBJ2-2; clone_size: NA; d_call: TRBD2; v_call: TRBV6-5; cdr3_nt: TGTGCCAGCAGTTACCAGACTAGCGGGAACACCGGGGAGCTGTTTTTT; cdr3_aa: CASSYQTSGNTGELFF
j_call: TRBJ2-7; clone_size: NA; d_call: NA; v_call: TRBV6-5; cdr3_nt: TGTGCCAGCAGTTACGCCCCCAAACTATCATACGAGCAGTACTTC; cdr3_aa: CASSYAPKLSYEQYF
j_call: TRBJ2-7; clone_size: NA; d_call: TRBD2; v_call: TRBV6-6; cdr3_nt: TGTGCCAGCAGTTCAACGGGGGGCGGGAGGGCAGACGAGCAGTACTTC; cdr3_aa: CASSSTGGGRADEQYF
j_call: TRBJ2-3; clone_size: NA; d_call: TRBD2; v_call: TRBV30; cdr3_nt: TGTGCCTGGACCCGTGGGGGGGTCCCAGATACGCAGTATTTT; cdr3_aa: CAWTRGGVPDTQYF
j_call: TRBJ2-1; clone_size: NA; d_call: NA; v_call: TRBV5-4; cdr3_nt: TGTGCCAGCAGTTCAAGGGGGGAAGGCGTCAATGAGCAGTTCTTC; cdr3_aa: CASSSRGEGVNEQFF
j_call: TRBJ1-1; clone_size: NA; d_call: NA; v_call: TRBV5-1; cdr3_nt: TGCGCCAGCAGCCCACCCAAGGGGGGTTTCACTGAAGCTTTCTTT; cdr3_aa: CASSPPKGGFTEAFF
j_call: TRBJ2-7; clone_size: NA; d_call: TRBD2; v_call: TRBV5-1; cdr3_nt: TGCGCCAGCAGACCAGGACTAGCTTCCAGCGAGCAGTACTTC; cdr3_aa: CASRPGLASSEQYF